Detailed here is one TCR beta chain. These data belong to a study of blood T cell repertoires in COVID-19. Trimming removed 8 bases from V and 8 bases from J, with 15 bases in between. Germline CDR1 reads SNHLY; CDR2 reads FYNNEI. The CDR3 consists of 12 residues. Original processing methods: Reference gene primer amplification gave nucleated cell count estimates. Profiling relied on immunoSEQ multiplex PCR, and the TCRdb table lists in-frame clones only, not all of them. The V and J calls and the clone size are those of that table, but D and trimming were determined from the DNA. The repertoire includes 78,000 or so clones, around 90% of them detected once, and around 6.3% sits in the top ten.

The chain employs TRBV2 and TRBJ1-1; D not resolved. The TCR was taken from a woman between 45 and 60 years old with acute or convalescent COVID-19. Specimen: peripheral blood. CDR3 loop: CASGPSLEEAFF. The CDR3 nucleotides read TGTGCCAGCGGTCCCTCGCTGGAGGAAGCTTTCTTT.